Below, one T cell receptor (beta chain) is given with its context. The antigen is unknown. This entry comes from a study of T cells in Graves' hyperthyroidism and ophthalmopathy. Study-level points and caveats: Blood also held most thyroid clonotypes expanded beyond 0.001.

Graves' hyperthyroidism was deemed stable given no ophthalmopathy progression within 18 months. These patients, aged 18 to 65, had recently diagnosed hyperthyroidism lasting under 2 months. In making diagnoses, clinical symptoms, serum thyroxine and TRAb, thyroid ultrasound and orbital computed tomography were all used. Amplified TCR beta CDR3 regions derived from RNA transcripts. A set of HTBI primers served as the primers for a first-round RT-PCR of the TCR CDR3. MiXCR, applied by TCRdb to the multiplex PCR reads, yields one record per CDR3 protein. The profile shows around 580,000 distinct CDR3 sequences, 46% of them singletons. With V trimmed by 6 bases and J by 2 bases, 4 bases remained unmatched. This CDR3 is built from 14 residues. CDR1 and CDR2 from the germline V gene are MNHEY and SVGAGI.

The chain carries TRBV6-5 and TRBJ1-1, with TRBD1 matching over 9 bases. Sequences were obtained from peripheral blood or thyroid tissue (not recorded which). The source of this sequence is a woman between 18 and 30 years old with Graves' hyperthyroidism. This CDR3 is CASRGTGTNTEAFF. CDR3 DNA: TGTGCCAGCAGGGGGACAGGGACAAACACTGAAGCTTTCTTT.